These 20 T cell receptor beta chains were sequenced from one sample in a study of blood T cell repertoires in COVID-19 (dated by TCRdb to 2019 to 2021). The method behind the library was the immunoSEQ multiplex PCR assay. TCRdb's version of the immuneACCESS table is confined to in-frame rearrangements and falls short of the full clone set. An unresolved V gene accounts for under half of the shortfall where checked; the remainder is of unknown origin. This sample has roughly 14,000 clones in its table, and about 86% of those were observed once. Over 8% of the sample comes from the top ten. Sequencing used peripheral blood. Receptor source: a human donor in a cohort sampled during active COVID-19.

V gene TRBV7-2 combines with J gene TRBJ2-7; the match to TRBD1 covers 8 bases. The CDR3 runs 15 residues. Losses at the gene ends were 2 bases for V and 5 bases for J; bases not matched to a gene: 8. The germline gives CDR1 SGHTA, CDR2 FQGNSA. The CDR3 region has the DNA TGTGCCAGCAGCTTACCCACCACAGGGGGAAACGAGCAGTACTTC. Translation gives CASSLPTTGGNEQYF.

The chain links TRBV29-1 to TRBJ1-1, with 7 nucleotides matching TRBD1. Trimming at V came to 6 bases and at J to 1 base, leaving 14 bases not matched to a gene. Germline V gene data show CDR1 as SQVTM and CDR2 as ANQGSEA. The CDR3 length is 16 residues. This chain's CDR3 is CSVSLEWDSANTEAFF. The CDR3 nucleotides read TGCAGCGTCAGCCTCGAATGGGACAGCGCGAACACTGAAGCTTTCTTT.

The count of this clone is one. V is TRBV5-4 and J is TRBJ2-5; the D is unclear. Between the trimmed V and J ends, which lost 4 bases and 0 bases, there was a span of 10 bases. This CDR3 has 14 amino acids. From germline, CDR1 is SGHNT and CDR2 YYREEE (reference sequence). The DNA for the CDR3 is TGTGCCAGCAGCATTACAGAGAACCAAGAGACCCAGTACTTC. Its protein is CASSITENQETQYF.

The genes are TRBV6-1 and TRBJ1-3; TRBD1 matches at 7 bases. V dropped 2 bases and J dropped 5; count of bases not matched to a gene: 12. Germline V CDR1 and CDR2: MNHNS, SASEGT. The CDR3 is made up of 17 amino acids. The CDR3 region has the DNA TGTGCCAGCAGTGAAACTTTTGCGGGACAGACGAGAAACACCATATATTTT. Translated, it gives CASSETFAGQTRNTIYF.

The chain links TRBV2 to TRBJ2-1; 9 bases line up with TRBD1. In germline, CDR1 is SNHLY, CDR2 FYNNEI. The trim removed 6 bases at V and 4 bases at J, leaving 1 base unmatched. The CDR3 consists of 13 residues. CDR3 residues: CASRGTGYNEQFF. CDR3 DNA sequence: TGTGCCAGCAGGGGGACAGGGTACAATGAGCAGTTCTTC.

This chain links TRBV19 with TRBJ1-2; 7 nucleotides agree with TRBD1. The CDR3 covers 14 residues. The V and J ends lost 4 bases and 7 bases, in that order; junction bases with no gene match: 9. Germline V gene data show CDR1 as LNHDA and CDR2 as SQIVND (reference sequence). The CDR3 loop is CASSRLEQGSGYTF. In nucleotides, the CDR3 is TGTGCCAGTAGTAGACTCGAACAGGGGTCTGGCTACACCTTC.

This clone was detected only once. The J gene is TRBJ2-2, the V gene TRBV28, with D perhaps matching TRBD1 (6 bases). Per the germline V gene, CDR1 is MDHEN and CDR2 is SYDVKM. This CDR3 has 14 amino acids. Trimming removed 6 bases from V and 2 bases from J, with 10 bases in between. The CDR3 DNA reads as TGTGCCAGCAGCAGGGGACATAACACCGGGGAGCTGTTTTTT. Its protein product is CASSRGHNTGELFF.

The chain links TRBV6-5 to TRBJ2-1; 9 bases agree with TRBD1. CDR3 length: 15 amino acids. The junction had 5 bases not matched to a gene; V was cut back by 5 bases and J by 3 bases. The germline V gene encodes CDR1 MNHEY and CDR2 SVGAGI. In nucleotides, the CDR3 is TGTGCCAGCAGTCCCGGGACAGGGAACTACAATGAGCAGTTCTTC. It specifies CASSPGTGNYNEQFF.

This clone has just a few counts. The V and J genes are TRBV29-1 and TRBJ1-6; tentative D call: TRBD1 (5 bases). Trimming took 5 bases from V and 4 from J, leaving 12 bases between them. The CDR3 covers 14 residues. Per germline, CDR1 SQVTM and CDR2 ANQGSEA. In DNA form, the CDR3 reads TGCAGCGTTTCTCAGGGCGGATATAATTCACCCCTCCACTTT. Protein sequence: CSVSQGGYNSPLHF.

By sample share, this clone is medium-sized. The gene calls are TRBV11-3 and TRBJ2-7; 9 bases agree with TRBD1. Germline V gene data show CDR1 as SGHNT and CDR2 as YENEEA. V shed 4 bases and J 3 bases; nucleotides not matched to a gene: 13. The CDR3 is 17 amino acids. Here the CDR3 DNA reads TGTGCCAGCAGCTCCTACGGACAGGGGAAGCCCAACTACGAGCAGTACTTC. As protein: CASSSYGQGKPNYEQYF.

The rearrangement links TRBV7-2 to TRBJ2-5; no firm D call. Germline values: CDR1 SGHTA, CDR2 FQGNSA. CDR3 length: 14 residues. V lost 1 base to trimming and J lost 0 bases, with 6 bases between them. The DNA for the CDR3 is TGTGCCAGCAGCTTAGTGGGCTACCAAGAGACCCAGTACTTC. Translating it yields CASSLVGYQETQYF.

The gene calls are TRBV29-1 and TRBJ1-1, with 8 positions matching TRBD1. J gave up 4 bases and V 5 bases, and 9 bases lay outside the gene matches. Germline V lookup: CDR1 SQVTM, CDR2 ANQGSEA. CDR3 size: 14 residues. CDR3 coding DNA: TGCAGCGTTCCCGGGACAGGACCTTCCACTGAAGCTTTCTTT. This encodes CSVPGTGPSTEAFF.

The rearrangement joins TRBV4-1 to TRBJ2-6, with a possible D match to TRBD1 (6 bases). Germline lookup yields CDR1 MGHRA and CDR2 YSYEKL. The CDR3 extends over 16 amino acids. Trimming removed 1 base from V and 3 bases from J, with 10 bases in between. The CDR3 is CASSQAGALGANVLTF. CDR3 in DNA: TGCGCCAGCAGCCAAGCAGGGGCGCTTGGGGCCAACGTCCTGACTTTC.

This clone has only a few counts. The chain has TRBV5-4 and TRBJ1-2, with TRBD1 as a possible D gene (6 bases). With 4 bases removed from V and 3 bases from J, the gap between germline ends came to 10 bases. Per the germline V gene, CDR1 is SGHNT and CDR2 is YYREEE (reference sequence). This CDR3 region has 13 residues. The CDR3 nucleotides read TGTGCCAGCAGCCCCGCAGGGGACTATGGCTACACCTTC. This gives the protein CASSPAGDYGYTF. The full variable domain, with the rest looked up from reference TRBV5-4 and TRBJ1-2, is ETGVTQSPTHLIKTRGQQVTLRCSSQSGHNTVSWYQQALGQGPQFIFQYYREEENGRGNFPPRFSGLQFPNYSSELNVNALELDDSALYLCASSPAGDYGYTFGSGTRLTVV.

This clone came up once. V usage is TRBV4-3 and J usage is TRBJ1-5, with 8 bases that match TRBD1. Germline V CDR1 and CDR2: LGHNA, YSLEER. V lost 1 base to trimming and J lost 6 bases; unmatched junction nucleotides: 2. The CDR3 has 14 amino acids. The DNA for the CDR3 is TGCGCCAGCAGCCAAGTGGACAGGGTTCAGCCCCAGCATTTT. This gives the protein CASSQVDRVQPQHF.

This clone was counted only a few times. This chain uses TRBV7-2 with TRBJ2-7, with a possible D match to TRBD2 (6 bases). CDR1 is SGHTA, CDR2 FQGNSA, per germline. V shed 5 bases and J shed 4 bases, with 15 bases lying between them. This CDR3 spans 14 amino acids. The CDR3 region is CASSGTGLLYEQYF. DNA of the CDR3: TGTGCCAGCAGCGGAACGGGACTCCTGTACGAGCAGTACTTC.

This chain links TRBV2 with TRBJ2-6; perhaps TRBD2 as D (6 bases). Germline CDR1 SNHLY, CDR2 FYNNEI. Trimming took 7 bases from V and 0 from J, leaving 13 bases between them. CDR3 length: 16 amino acids. Here the CDR3 reads CASMLAQFSGANVLTF. Here the CDR3 DNA reads TGTGCCAGCATGCTAGCGCAATTCTCTGGGGCCAACGTCCTGACTTTC.

The V gene is TRBV15, the J gene TRBJ2-3, with 16 bases matching TRBD2. Looked up from germline, CDR1 is LNHNV and CDR2 is YYDKDF (reference sequence). After removal of 3 bases from V and 2 bases from J, the junction contained 5 bases not matched to a gene. The CDR3 is 18 amino acids. The CDR3 DNA follows: TGTGCCACCAGCAGGACCGGGACTAGCGGGAGGGTCACAGATACGCAGTATTTT. Its protein product is CATSRTGTSGRVTDTQYF.

The chain uses TRBV5-4 and TRBJ2-1, with TRBD2 matching 7 bases. CDR3 length equals 11 residues. With 4 bases clipped from V and 9 bases from J, the junction kept 1 base outside the gene matches. Germline V CDR1 and CDR2: SGHNT, YYREEE (reference sequence). The CDR3 region has the DNA TGTGCCAGCAGCGGGGGGGTTGAGCAGTTCTTC. Its translation: CASSGGVEQFF. The variable domain in full, completed from reference TRBV5-4 and TRBJ2-1, reads ETGVTQSPTHLIKTRGQQVTLRCSSQSGHNTVSWYQQALGQGPQFIFQYYREEENGRGNFPPRFSGLQFPNYSSELNVNALELDDSALYLCASSGGVEQFFGPGTRLTVL.

The V and J genes are TRBV6-5 and TRBJ1-3; no firm D call. Germline V CDR1 and CDR2: MNHEY, SVGAGI. V lost 7 bases and J 1 base, leaving 14 bases between the germline ends. CDR3 length equals 15 residues. CDR3 sequence reads: CASTRGYRSGNTIYF. The CDR3 DNA follows: TGTGCCAGCACCCGAGGGTATAGGTCTGGAAACACCATATATTTT.